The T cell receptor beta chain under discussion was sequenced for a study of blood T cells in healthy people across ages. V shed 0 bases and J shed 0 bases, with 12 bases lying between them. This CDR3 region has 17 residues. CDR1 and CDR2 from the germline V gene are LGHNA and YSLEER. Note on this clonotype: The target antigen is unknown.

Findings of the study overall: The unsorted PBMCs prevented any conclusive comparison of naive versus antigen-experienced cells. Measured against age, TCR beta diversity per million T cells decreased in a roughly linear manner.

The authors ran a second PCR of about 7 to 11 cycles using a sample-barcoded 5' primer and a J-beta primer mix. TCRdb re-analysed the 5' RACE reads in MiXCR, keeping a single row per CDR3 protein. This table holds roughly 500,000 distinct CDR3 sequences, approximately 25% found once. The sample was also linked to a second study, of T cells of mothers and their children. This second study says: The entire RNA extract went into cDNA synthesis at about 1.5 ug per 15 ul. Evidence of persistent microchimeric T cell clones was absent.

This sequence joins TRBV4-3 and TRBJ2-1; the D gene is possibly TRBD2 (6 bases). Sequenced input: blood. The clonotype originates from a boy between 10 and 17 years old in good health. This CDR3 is CASSQEEGPSSYNEQFF. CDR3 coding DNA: TGCGCCAGCAGCCAAGAGGAGGGACCGAGCTCCTACAATGAGCAGTTCTTC.